A selection of T cell receptor beta chains follows, all from one sample in a study of blood T cell repertoires in COVID-19. Sequencing used immunoSEQ multiplex PCR; TCRdb keeps in-frame clones, though not all of them. The sample records under 40,000 clones, almost 80% being singletons. Specimen: peripheral blood. Receptors originate from a woman aged 55-69 years with acute or convalescent COVID-19. The CDR3 runs from the conserved cysteine through the conserved F or W. Each record gives: clone size, CDR3 length, D gene, J gene, V gene, CDR3 DNA, CDR3 protein. The D gene is left open where the match is weak. A row's size may be missing; if present it is once, few, many or a size class.

clone_size: NA
cdr3_length: 13
d_call: TRBD1
j_call: TRBJ1-5
v_call: TRBV27
cdr3_nt: TGTGCCAGCAGTTCGACAGGGAATCAGCCCCAGCATTTT
cdr3_aa: CASSSTGNQPQHF

clone_size: NA
cdr3_length: 17
d_call: NA
j_call: TRBJ2-6
v_call: TRBV6-6
cdr3_nt: TGTGCCAGCAGTCCCCTAGGGGGGGGGTCTGGGGCCAACGTCCTGACTTTC
cdr3_aa: CASSPLGGGSGANVLTF

clone_size: NA
cdr3_length: 15
d_call: TRBD2
j_call: TRBJ2-5
v_call: TRBV4-1
cdr3_nt: TGCGCCAGCAGCCGTAGCGGGGGGGCGGTAGAGACCCAGTACTTC
cdr3_aa: CASSRSGGAVETQYF

clone_size: NA
cdr3_length: 17
d_call: TRBD2
j_call: TRBJ2-5
v_call: TRBV30
cdr3_nt: TGTGCCTGGAGTCCAGGGTTTAGCGGGGGGGGAGCTTCGACCCAGTACTTC
cdr3_aa: CAWSPGFSGGGASTQYF

clone_size: once
cdr3_length: 14
d_call: NA
j_call: TRBJ1-2
v_call: TRBV6-5
cdr3_nt: TGTGCCAGCAGCGTCGGGGGGTTTCGGGATGGCTACACCTTC
cdr3_aa: CASSVGGFRDGYTF

clone_size: NA
cdr3_length: 16
d_call: NA
j_call: TRBJ1-2
v_call: TRBV29-1
cdr3_nt: TGCAGCGTTGCAGAAGGAGGAAGCAGCCTTAACTATGGCTACACCTTC
cdr3_aa: CSVAEGGSSLNYGYTF

clone_size: NA
cdr3_length: 17
d_call: TRBD1
j_call: TRBJ2-7
v_call: TRBV27
cdr3_nt: TGTGCCAGCAGTTTATCCCCCCCGACAGGGGGAAGGAACGAGCAGTACTTC
cdr3_aa: CASSLSPPTGGRNEQYF

clone_size: once
cdr3_length: 16
d_call: TRBD1
j_call: TRBJ2-5
v_call: TRBV9
cdr3_nt: TGTGCCAGCAGCGGGGTAGTTTTAGGGGGCGAGGAGACCCAGTACTTC
cdr3_aa: CASSGVVLGGEETQYF

clone_size: NA
cdr3_length: 15
d_call: TRBD1
j_call: TRBJ1-6
v_call: TRBV2
cdr3_nt: TGTGCCAGCAGCGGACAGGGGATAGAATATTCACCCCTCCACTTT
cdr3_aa: CASSGQGIEYSPLHF

clone_size: NA
cdr3_length: 14
d_call: TRBD1
j_call: TRBJ1-6
v_call: TRBV29-1
cdr3_nt: TGCAGCGTTGTCACAGGGGGGAGTAATTCACCCCTCCACTTT
cdr3_aa: CSVVTGGSNSPLHF

clone_size: once
cdr3_length: 12
d_call: NA
j_call: TRBJ2-4
v_call: TRBV19
cdr3_nt: TGTGCCAGTAGTATAGAGGACAGCTTGGTTTACTTC
cdr3_aa: CASSIEDSLVYF

clone_size: NA
cdr3_length: 13
d_call: TRBD1
j_call: TRBJ2-2
v_call: TRBV10-3
cdr3_nt: TGTGCCACTCGACAGGGGATAACCGGGGAGCTGTTTTTT
cdr3_aa: CATRQGITGELFF

clone_size: NA
cdr3_length: 14
d_call: NA
j_call: TRBJ2-3
v_call: TRBV9
cdr3_nt: TGTGCCAGCAGCGCGTCGGGTAGCACAGATACGCAGTATTTT
cdr3_aa: CASSASGSTDTQYF

clone_size: NA
cdr3_length: 17
d_call: TRBD2
j_call: TRBJ2-2
v_call: TRBV30
cdr3_nt: TGTGCCTGGAGTGTATTGTCGGGACTAGCGGGGCCCGGGGAGCTGTTTTTT
cdr3_aa: CAWSVLSGLAGPGELFF

clone_size: NA
cdr3_length: 13
d_call: TRBD2
j_call: TRBJ2-2
v_call: TRBV28
cdr3_nt: TGTGCCACCCCGGGACTAGCCGCCGGGGAGCTGTTTTTT
cdr3_aa: CATPGLAAGELFF

clone_size: NA
cdr3_length: 12
d_call: NA
j_call: TRBJ2-3
v_call: TRBV11-2
cdr3_nt: TGTGCCAGCAGCTCTAACGCAGATACGCAGTATTTT
cdr3_aa: CASSSNADTQYF

clone_size: NA
cdr3_length: 12
d_call: TRBD1
j_call: TRBJ1-2
v_call: TRBV6-5
cdr3_nt: TGTGCCAGCAAGGGACAGGGGTTTGGCTACACCTTC
cdr3_aa: CASKGQGFGYTF

clone_size: NA
cdr3_length: 11
d_call: NA
j_call: TRBJ1-2
v_call: TRBV12-3/TRBV12-4
cdr3_nt: TGTGCCAGCTGGGGGCTTTATGGCTACACCTTC
cdr3_aa: CASWGLYGYTF

clone_size: NA
cdr3_length: 13
d_call: NA
j_call: TRBJ1-5
v_call: TRBV4-2
cdr3_nt: TGTGCCAGCAGCCAATCCGCGGGGCAGCCCCAGCATTTT
cdr3_aa: CASSQSAGQPQHF

clone_size: NA
cdr3_length: 15
d_call: NA
j_call: TRBJ1-1
v_call: TRBV4-2
cdr3_nt: TGTGCCAGCAGCCAAGATATTGGGGCCCACACTGAAGCTTTCTTT
cdr3_aa: CASSQDIGAHTEAFF

clone_size: NA
cdr3_length: 13
d_call: NA
j_call: TRBJ2-5
v_call: TRBV19
cdr3_nt: TGTGCCAGTGGCCGGGACACCCAAGAGACCCAGTACTTC
cdr3_aa: CASGRDTQETQYF

clone_size: NA
cdr3_length: 16
d_call: NA
j_call: TRBJ1-3
v_call: TRBV7-3
cdr3_nt: TGTGCCAGCAGCCCTGGGACATCCGACTCTGGAAACACCATATATTTT
cdr3_aa: CASSPGTSDSGNTIYF

clone_size: NA
cdr3_length: 12
d_call: TRBD1
j_call: TRBJ1-2
v_call: TRBV12-3/TRBV12-4
cdr3_nt: TGTGCCAGCAGGCGGACAGGCTATGGCTACACCTTC
cdr3_aa: CASRRTGYGYTF

clone_size: NA
cdr3_length: 18
d_call: NA
j_call: TRBJ1-5
v_call: TRBV1
cdr3_nt: TGCACCAGCAGCCCAAGATTAGGAGGGCGGGGTCGCAATCAGCCCCAGCATTTT
cdr3_aa: CTSSPRLGGRGRNQPQHF

clone_size: few
cdr3_length: 16
d_call: TRBD1
j_call: TRBJ2-3
v_call: TRBV5-1
cdr3_nt: TGCGCCAGCAGCGAAGGACAGGGGATAGTCACAGATACGCAGTATTTT
cdr3_aa: CASSEGQGIVTDTQYF

clone_size: NA
cdr3_length: 15
d_call: NA
j_call: TRBJ1-1
v_call: TRBV5-1
cdr3_nt: TGCGCCAGCAGCGTAACAGGGATACTGAACACTGAAGCTTTCTTT
cdr3_aa: CASSVTGILNTEAFF

clone_size: NA
cdr3_length: 16
d_call: TRBD2
j_call: TRBJ2-1
v_call: TRBV4-2
cdr3_nt: TGTGCCAGCAGCCACATGGGCGGGGGGGCGGTCAATGAGCAGTTCTTC
cdr3_aa: CASSHMGGGAVNEQFF

clone_size: few
cdr3_length: 13
d_call: NA
j_call: TRBJ2-7
v_call: TRBV5-5
cdr3_nt: TGTGCCAGCAGCCCGGACATCTCCTACGAGCAGTACTTC
cdr3_aa: CASSPDISYEQYF

clone_size: few
cdr3_length: 15
d_call: NA
j_call: TRBJ1-1
v_call: TRBV11-2
cdr3_nt: TGTGCCAGCAGCTTAGATCGCGCGGGGAACACTGAAGCTTTCTTT
cdr3_aa: CASSLDRAGNTEAFF

clone_size: NA
cdr3_length: 16
d_call: NA
j_call: TRBJ2-5
v_call: TRBV21-1
cdr3_nt: TGTGCCAGCAGCAAAGCGCGGTGCCAGCGGGTGGAGACCCAGTACTTC
cdr3_aa: CASSKARCQRVETQYF

clone_size: NA
cdr3_length: 15
d_call: TRBD2
j_call: TRBJ2-1
v_call: TRBV3-1/TRBV3-2
cdr3_nt: TGTGCCAGCAGCCAGGGACTAGCGGGGGGGAATGAGCAGTTCTTC
cdr3_aa: CASSQGLAGGNEQFF

clone_size: NA
cdr3_length: 15
d_call: NA
j_call: TRBJ1-1
v_call: TRBV5-1
cdr3_nt: TGCGCCAGCAGCGCAGAAACAGGGTCGAACACTGAAGCTTTCTTT
cdr3_aa: CASSAETGSNTEAFF

clone_size: NA
cdr3_length: 13
d_call: NA
j_call: TRBJ2-1
v_call: TRBV18
cdr3_nt: TGTGCCAGCTCACCACCCTCGGGTTATGAGCAGTTCTTC
cdr3_aa: CASSPPSGYEQFF

clone_size: NA
cdr3_length: 14
d_call: NA
j_call: TRBJ1-4
v_call: TRBV30
cdr3_nt: TGTGCCTGGAGTTTCGGGGGAACTAATGAAAAACTGTTTTTT
cdr3_aa: CAWSFGGTNEKLFF